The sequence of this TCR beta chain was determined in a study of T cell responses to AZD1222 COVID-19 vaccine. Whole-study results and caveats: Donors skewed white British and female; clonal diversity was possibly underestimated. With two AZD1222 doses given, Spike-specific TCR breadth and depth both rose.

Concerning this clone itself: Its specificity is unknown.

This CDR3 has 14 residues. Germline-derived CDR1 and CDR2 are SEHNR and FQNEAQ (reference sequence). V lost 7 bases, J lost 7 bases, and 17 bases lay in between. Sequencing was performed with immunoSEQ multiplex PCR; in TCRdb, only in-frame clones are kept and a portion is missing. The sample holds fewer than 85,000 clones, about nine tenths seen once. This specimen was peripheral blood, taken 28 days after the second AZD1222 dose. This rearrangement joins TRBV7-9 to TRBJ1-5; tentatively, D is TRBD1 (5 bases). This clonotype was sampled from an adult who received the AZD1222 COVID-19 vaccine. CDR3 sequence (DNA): TGTGCCAGCACCCGGGGGGGATCAGGACAGCCCCAGCATTTT. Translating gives CASTRGGSGQPQHF.